The 5 T cell receptor beta chains reported below all come from one sample, sequenced in a study of cytomegalovirus exposure and HLA in healthy donors (dated by TCRdb to the late 2010s). The library relied on the immunoSEQ multiplex PCR assay. For the multiplex PCR, a mixture combining 60 forward primers for TCR Vbeta segments and 13 reverse primers for TCR Jbeta segments was used. TCRdb took over this immuneACCESS table, retaining in-frame rearrangements with V and J assigned. Such tables are incomplete; in checked studies, under half of the missing clones stem from an unresolved V gene, and the remainder is unexplained. The sample table holds 130,000 to 150,000 clones, of which approximately 80% were seen once. The top ten hold around 2.4% of the sample. Input material: PBMCs. The receptors here all came from a woman aged 18 to 35 in good health and CMV-seropositive.

This clone occurred once. V usage is TRBV29-1 and J usage is TRBJ2-7, with 12 nucleotides matching TRBD2. Germline V CDR1 and CDR2: SQVTM, ANQGSEA. V shed 7 bases and J 7 bases; nucleotides not matched to a gene: 11. The CDR3 runs to 14 residues. CDR3: CSAKGGGLAGEQYF. CDR3 sequence (DNA): TGCAGCGCCAAGGGGGGAGGACTAGCGGGGGAGCAGTACTTC.

V gene TRBV27 combines with J gene TRBJ2-5; D might be TRBD1 (5 bases). The CDR3 length is 16 residues. Germline lookup yields CDR1 MNHEY and CDR2 SMNVEV (reference sequence). With 6 bases removed from V and 5 bases from J, the gap between germline ends came to 22 bases. The CDR3 sequence is CASSSGTGLVSETQYF. The CDR3 DNA is TGTGCCAGCAGCTCCGGTACAGGTTTGGTTAGCGAGACCCAGTACTTC.

This chain links TRBV9 with TRBJ1-1; D is ambiguous. V was cut by 0 bases and J by 5 bases, with 11 bases left in between. Per the germline V gene, CDR1 is SGDLS and CDR2 is YYNGEE. The length of the CDR3 is 14 residues. CDR3 bases: TGTGCCAGCAGCGTAGTCTCGTCGGGGACTGAAGCTTTCTTT. Amino acid sequence: CASSVVSSGTEAFF.

The count of this clone is one. The J gene is TRBJ1-2, the V gene TRBV2, with 8 bases lining up with TRBD1. The CDR3 sequence is 19 residues long. CDR1 and CDR2 (germline): SNHLY, FYNNEI. The junction had 23 bases not matched to a gene; V was cut back by 7 bases and J by 4 bases. This chain's CDR3 is CASNKELPGQAIGGYGYTF. The CDR3 DNA is TGTGCCAGCAACAAGGAGCTTCCGGGACAGGCGATCGGTGGCTATGGCTACACCTTC.

This clone showed up just once. The J gene is TRBJ1-2, the V gene TRBV19, with TRBD1 identical over 8 bases. The CDR3 spans 14 residues. Losses at the gene ends were 5 bases for V and 6 bases for J; bases not matched to a gene: 8. CDR1 and CDR2 (germline): LNHDA, SQIVND (reference sequence). CDR3 nucleotides: TGTGCCAGTAGTTTCCTCGGACAGGGCGATGGCTACACCTTC. This codes for CASSFLGQGDGYTF.